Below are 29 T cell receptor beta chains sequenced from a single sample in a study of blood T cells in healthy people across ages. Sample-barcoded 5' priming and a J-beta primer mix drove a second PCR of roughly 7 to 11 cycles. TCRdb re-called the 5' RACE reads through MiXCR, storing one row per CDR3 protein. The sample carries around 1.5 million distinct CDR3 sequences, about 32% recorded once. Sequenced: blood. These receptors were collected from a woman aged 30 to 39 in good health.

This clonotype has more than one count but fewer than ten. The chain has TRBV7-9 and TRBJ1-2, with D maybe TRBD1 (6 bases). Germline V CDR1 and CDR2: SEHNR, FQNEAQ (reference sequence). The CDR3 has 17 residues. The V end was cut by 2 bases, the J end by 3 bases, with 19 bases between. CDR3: CASSLLVGGGPDYGYTF. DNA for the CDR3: TGTGCCAGCAGCTTATTGGTCGGTGGGGGGCCCGACTATGGCTACACCTTC.

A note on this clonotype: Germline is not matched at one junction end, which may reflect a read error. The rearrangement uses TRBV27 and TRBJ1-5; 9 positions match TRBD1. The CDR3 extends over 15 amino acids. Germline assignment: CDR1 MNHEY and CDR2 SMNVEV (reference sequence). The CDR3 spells CASGFTGGAGQPQHF. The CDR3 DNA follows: TGTGCCAGCGGTTTCACAGGGGGCGCGGGTCAGCCCCAGCATTTT.

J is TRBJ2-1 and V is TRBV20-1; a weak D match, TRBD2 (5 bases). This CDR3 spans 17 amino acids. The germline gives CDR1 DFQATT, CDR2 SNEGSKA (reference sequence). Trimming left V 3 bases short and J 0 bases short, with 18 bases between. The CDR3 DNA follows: TGCAGTGCTAGGTTCGTCGATAGTGGGAGCTCCTACAATGAGCAGTTCTTC. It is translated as CSARFVDSGSSYNEQFF.

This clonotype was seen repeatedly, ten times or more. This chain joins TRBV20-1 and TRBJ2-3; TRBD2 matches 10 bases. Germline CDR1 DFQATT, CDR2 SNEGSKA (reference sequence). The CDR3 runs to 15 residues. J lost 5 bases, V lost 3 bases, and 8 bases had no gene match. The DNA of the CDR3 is TGCAGTGCTAGGGCCGGGACTAGCGAAGGAGATACGCAGTATTTT. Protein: CSARAGTSEGDTQYF.

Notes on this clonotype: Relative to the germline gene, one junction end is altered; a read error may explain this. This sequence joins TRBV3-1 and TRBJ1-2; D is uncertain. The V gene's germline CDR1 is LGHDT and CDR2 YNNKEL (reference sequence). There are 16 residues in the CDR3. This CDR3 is CASSQEWSEGNYGCTF. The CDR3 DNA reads TGTGCCAGCAGCCAAGAATGGAGTGAGGGAAACTATGGCTGCACCTTC.

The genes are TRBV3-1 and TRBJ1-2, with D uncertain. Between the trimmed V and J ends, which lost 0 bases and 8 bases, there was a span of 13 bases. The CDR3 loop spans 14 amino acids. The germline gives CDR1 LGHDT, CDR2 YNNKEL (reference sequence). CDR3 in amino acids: CASSQDRGLRGYTF. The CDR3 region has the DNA TGTGCCAGCAGCCAAGACCGAGGGCTGCGGGGCTACACCTTC.

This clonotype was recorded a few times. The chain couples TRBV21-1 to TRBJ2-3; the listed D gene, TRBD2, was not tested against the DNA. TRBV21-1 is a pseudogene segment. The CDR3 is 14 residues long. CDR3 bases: TGTGCCAAAGTGGCGGGAGGGCCGACAGATACGCAGTATTTT. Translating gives CAKVAGGPTDTQYF.

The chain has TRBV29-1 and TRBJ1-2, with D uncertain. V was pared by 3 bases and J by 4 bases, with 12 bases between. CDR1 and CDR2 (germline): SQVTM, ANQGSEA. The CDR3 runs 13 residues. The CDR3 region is CSVDLGRSYGYTF. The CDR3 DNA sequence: TGCAGCGTTGATTTGGGCCGGAGCTATGGCTACACCTTC.

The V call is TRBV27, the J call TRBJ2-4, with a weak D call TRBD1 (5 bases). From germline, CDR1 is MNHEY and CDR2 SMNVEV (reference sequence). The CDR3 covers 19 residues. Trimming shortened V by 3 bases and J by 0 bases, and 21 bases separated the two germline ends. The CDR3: CASSLKTNRQPKAKNIQYF. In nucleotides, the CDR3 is TGTGCCAGCAGTTTGAAAACCAATAGACAGCCAAAAGCCAAAAACATTCAGTACTTC.

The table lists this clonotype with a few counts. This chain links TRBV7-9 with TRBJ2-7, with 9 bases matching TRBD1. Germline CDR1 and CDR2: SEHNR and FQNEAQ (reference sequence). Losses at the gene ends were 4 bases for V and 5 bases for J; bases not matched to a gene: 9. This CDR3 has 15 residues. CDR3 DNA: TGTGCCAGCAGCTCCCTGGGACAGGGTGTGAACGAGCAGTACTTC. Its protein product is CASSSLGQGVNEQYF.

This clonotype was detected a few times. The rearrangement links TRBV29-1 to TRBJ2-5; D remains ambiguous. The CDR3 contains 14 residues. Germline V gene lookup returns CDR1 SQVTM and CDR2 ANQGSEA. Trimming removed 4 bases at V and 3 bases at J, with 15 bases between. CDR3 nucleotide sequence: TGCAGCGTTGTCGAGGTAGGGCCGAAAGAGACCCAGTACTTC. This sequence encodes CSVVEVGPKETQYF.

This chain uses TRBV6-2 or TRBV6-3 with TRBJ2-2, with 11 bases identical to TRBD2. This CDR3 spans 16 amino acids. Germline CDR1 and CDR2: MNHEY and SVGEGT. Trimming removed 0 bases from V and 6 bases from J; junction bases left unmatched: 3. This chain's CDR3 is CASSYSILAGAGELFF. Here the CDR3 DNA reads TGTGCCAGCAGTTACTCGATACTAGCGGGAGCCGGGGAGCTGTTTTTT.

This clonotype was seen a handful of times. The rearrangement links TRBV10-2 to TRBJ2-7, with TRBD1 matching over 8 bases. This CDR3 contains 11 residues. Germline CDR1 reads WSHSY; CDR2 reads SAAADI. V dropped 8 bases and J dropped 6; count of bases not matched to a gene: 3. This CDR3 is CASGQGGEQYF. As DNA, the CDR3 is TGCGCCAGCGGACAGGGCGGCGAGCAGTACTTC.

The CDR3 sequence is CSLYRGLEEKLFF. The CDR3 coding sequence is TGCAGCCTATACAGGGGGCTAGAGGAAAAACTGTTTTTT. This chain uses TRBV20-1 with TRBJ1-4, with 9 bases identical to TRBD1. The CDR3 loop spans 13 amino acids. Germline V gene lookup returns CDR1 DFQATT and CDR2 SNEGSKA (reference sequence).

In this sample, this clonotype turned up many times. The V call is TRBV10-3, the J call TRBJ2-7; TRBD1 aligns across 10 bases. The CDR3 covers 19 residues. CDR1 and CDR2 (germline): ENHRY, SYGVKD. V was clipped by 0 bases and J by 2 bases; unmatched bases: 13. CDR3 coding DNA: TGTGCCATCAGTGAGTCCCCGGGACAGGGGCGATACCTAACCTACGAGCAGTACTTC. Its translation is CAISESPGQGRYLTYEQYF.

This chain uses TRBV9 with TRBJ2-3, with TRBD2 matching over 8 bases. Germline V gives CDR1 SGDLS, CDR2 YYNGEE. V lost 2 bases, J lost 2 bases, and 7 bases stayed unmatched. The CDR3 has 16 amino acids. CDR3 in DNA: TGTGCCAGCAGCGTGGGAGGGCGGGGGGCCACAGATACGCAGTATTTT. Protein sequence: CASSVGGRGATDTQYF.

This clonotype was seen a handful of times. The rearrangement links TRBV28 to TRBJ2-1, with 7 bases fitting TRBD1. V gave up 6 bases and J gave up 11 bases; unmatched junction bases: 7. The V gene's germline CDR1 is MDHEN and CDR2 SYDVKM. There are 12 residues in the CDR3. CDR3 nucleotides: TGTGCCAGCAGCGCAGGGGACAGCAAGCAGTTCTTC. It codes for CASSAGDSKQFF.

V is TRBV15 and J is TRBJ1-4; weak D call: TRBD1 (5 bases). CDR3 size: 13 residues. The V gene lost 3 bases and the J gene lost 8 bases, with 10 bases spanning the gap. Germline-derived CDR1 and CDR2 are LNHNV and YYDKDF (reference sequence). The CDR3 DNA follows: TGTGCCACCAGCAGGGGGGGATTCGAAAAACTGTTTTTT. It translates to CATSRGGFEKLFF.

This CDR3 reads CASRGTGGRNPGTDTQYF. The CDR3, as DNA: TGTGCCAGCAGGGGGACAGGGGGCCGGAACCCAGGCACAGATACGCAGTATTTT. This chain links TRBV28 with TRBJ2-3; 12 bases align to TRBD1. The CDR3 contains 18 residues. The V segment lost 6 bases and the J segment 1 base; nucleotides outside the gene matches: 11. Germline values: CDR1 MDHEN, CDR2 SYDVKM.

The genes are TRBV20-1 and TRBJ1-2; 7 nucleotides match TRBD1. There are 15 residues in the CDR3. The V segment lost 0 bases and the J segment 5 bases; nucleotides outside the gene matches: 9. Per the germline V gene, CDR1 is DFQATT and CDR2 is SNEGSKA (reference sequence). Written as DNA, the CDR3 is TGCAGTGCTAGAGATCGGGGACAGCCTCCGTATGGCTACACCTTC. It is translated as CSARDRGQPPYGYTF.

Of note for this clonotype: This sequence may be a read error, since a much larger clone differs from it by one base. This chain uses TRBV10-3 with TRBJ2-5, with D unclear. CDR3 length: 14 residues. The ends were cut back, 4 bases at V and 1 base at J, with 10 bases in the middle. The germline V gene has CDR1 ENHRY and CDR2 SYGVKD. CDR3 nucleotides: TGTGCCATCAGTGGGTATTGGACCCAAGAGACCCAGTACTTC. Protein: CAISGYWTQETQYF.

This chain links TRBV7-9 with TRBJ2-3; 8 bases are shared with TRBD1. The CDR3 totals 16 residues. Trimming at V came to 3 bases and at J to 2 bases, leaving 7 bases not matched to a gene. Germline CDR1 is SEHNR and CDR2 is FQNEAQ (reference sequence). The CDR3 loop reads CASSFGRTGNTDTQYF. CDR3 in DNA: TGTGCCAGCAGCTTTGGCCGGACAGGGAACACAGATACGCAGTATTTT.

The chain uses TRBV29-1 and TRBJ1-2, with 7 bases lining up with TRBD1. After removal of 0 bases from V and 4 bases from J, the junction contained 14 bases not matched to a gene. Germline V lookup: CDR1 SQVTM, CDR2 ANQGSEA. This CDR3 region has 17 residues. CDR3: CSVEDRGQRRGSYGYTF. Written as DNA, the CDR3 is TGCAGCGTTGAAGATCGGGGACAGAGACGGGGGTCCTATGGCTACACCTTC.

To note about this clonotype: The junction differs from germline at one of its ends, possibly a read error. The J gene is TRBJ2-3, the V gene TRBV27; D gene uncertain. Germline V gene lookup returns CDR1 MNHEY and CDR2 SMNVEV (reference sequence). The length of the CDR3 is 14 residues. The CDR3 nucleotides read TGTGCCAACAGTTCCCGGTCCCGAACGGATACGCAGTATTTT. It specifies CANSSRSRTDTQYF.

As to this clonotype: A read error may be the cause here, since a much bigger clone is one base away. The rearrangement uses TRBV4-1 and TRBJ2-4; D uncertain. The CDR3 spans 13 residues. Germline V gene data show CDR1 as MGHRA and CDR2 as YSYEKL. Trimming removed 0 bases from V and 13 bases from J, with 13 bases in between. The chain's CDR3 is CASSQDLGYGQYF. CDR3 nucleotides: TGCGCCAGCAGCCAAGATTTAGGGTACGGGCAGTACTTC.

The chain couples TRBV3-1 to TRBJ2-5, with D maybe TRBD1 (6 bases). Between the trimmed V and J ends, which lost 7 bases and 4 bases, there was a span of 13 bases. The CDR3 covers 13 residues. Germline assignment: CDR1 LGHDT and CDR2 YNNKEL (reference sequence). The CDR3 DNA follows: TGTGCCAGCAACCAGGGGACGTCAGAGACCCAGTACTTC. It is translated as CASNQGTSETQYF.

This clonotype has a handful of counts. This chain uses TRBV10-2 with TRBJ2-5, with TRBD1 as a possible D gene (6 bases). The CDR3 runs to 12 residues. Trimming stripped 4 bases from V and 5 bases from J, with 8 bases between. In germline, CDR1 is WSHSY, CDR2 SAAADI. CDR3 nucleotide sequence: TGCGCCAGCAGTGCGCAGGGGGAGACCCAGTACTTC. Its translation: CASSAQGETQYF.

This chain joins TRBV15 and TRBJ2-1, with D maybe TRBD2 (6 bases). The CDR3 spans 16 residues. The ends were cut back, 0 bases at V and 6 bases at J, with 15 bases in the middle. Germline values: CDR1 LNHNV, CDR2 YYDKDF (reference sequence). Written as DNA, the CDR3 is TGTGCCACCAGCAGAGATCCTACCCGGAGGGGCAATGAGCAGTTCTTC. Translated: CATSRDPTRRGNEQFF.

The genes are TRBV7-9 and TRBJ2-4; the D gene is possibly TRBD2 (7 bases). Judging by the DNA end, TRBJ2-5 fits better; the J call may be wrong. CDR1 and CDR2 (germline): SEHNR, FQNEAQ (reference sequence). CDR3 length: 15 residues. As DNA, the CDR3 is TGTGCCAGCAGCTACGACCGAGGGGGGGGCGAGACCCAGTACTTC. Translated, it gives CASSYDRGGGETQYF.